Listed below are T cell receptor beta chains from one sample, sequenced in a study of neurological immune-mediated disorders. TCRdb reprocessed the 5' RACE reads via MiXCR and lists one record per CDR3 protein. The sample consists of 55,000 to 65,000 distinct CDR3 sequences, less than 4% of them appearing once. The sample was PBMCs. The receptors come from a woman in her 50s with multiple sclerosis. The CDR3 runs from the conserved cysteine through the conserved F or W. The D gene is left open where the match is weak. Clone size appears in some rows only: once, few, many, or a class for an expanded clone.

V,J,size,D,DNA,CDR3
TRBV20-1,TRBJ1-2,many,TRBD1,TGCAGTGCTAGAGATACAAGGGGGCTTAACTATGGCTACACCTTC,CSARDTRGLNYGYTF
TRBV6-6,TRBJ2-7,NA,NA,TGTGCCAGCAGTGAGGGTGGGATGAACTACGAGCAGTACTTC,CASSEGGMNYEQYF
TRBV24-1,TRBJ2-2,many,TRBD2,TGTGCCACCAGTGGGGAGGGGACGGGGAACACCGGGGAGCTGTTTTTT,CATSGEGTGNTGELFF
TRBV5-1,TRBJ2-1,many,NA,TGCGCCAGCAGCTTAGTAATCGATGGCAATGAGCAGTTCTTC,CASSLVIDGNEQFF
TRBV15,TRBJ2-2,many,NA,TGTGCCACCAGCAGAGGGAAGACCGGGGAGCTGTTTTTT,CATSRGKTGELFF
TRBV11-2,TRBJ2-5,NA,NA,TGTGCCAGCAGCTACCCGGGGGCAAGGGAGACCCAGTACTTC,CASSYPGARETQYF
TRBV20-1,TRBJ2-2,many,NA,TGCAGTGCTAGCGGGATGGGCTCCGGGGAGCTGTTTTTT,CSASGMGSGELFF
TRBV12-3/TRBV12-4,TRBJ2-2,many,NA,TGTGCCAGCAGGGCAGGGGCCCAGGCCGGGGAGCTGTTTTTT,CASRAGAQAGELFF
TRBV4-3,TRBJ1-2,many,NA,TGCGCCAGCAGCCAAGGGGGTGGGGATGGCTACACCTTC,CASSQGGGDGYTF
TRBV9,TRBJ2-1,many,TRBD2,TGTGCCAGCAGCGTAGCCCCGGGAGGTGAGCAGTTCTTC,CASSVAPGGEQFF
TRBV5-1,TRBJ1-2,many,NA,TGCGCCAGCAGCCCGACAGTGGAGGGATATGGCTACACCTTC,CASSPTVEGYGYTF
TRBV20-1,TRBJ2-3,few,NA,TGCAGTGCTAGAGGTGTTGGAGATACGCAGTATTTT,CSARGVGDTQYF
TRBV5-1,TRBJ2-2,many,NA,TGCGCCTCAGCAGTAGAATCCGGGGAGCTGTTTTTT,CASAVESGELFF
TRBV7-8,TRBJ1-3,many,NA,TGTGCCAGCAGCTTAGACGGGAACTCTGGAAACACCATATATTTT,CASSLDGNSGNTIYF
TRBV6-5,TRBJ2-5,many,NA,TGTGCCAGCAGCAACGGGCCAGGGCGACAAGAGACCCAGTACTTC,CASSNGPGRQETQYF
TRBV29-1,TRBJ1-1,many,TRBD1,TGCAGCGTTTCCGAGACAGGGGCTCTGAACACTGAAGCTTTCTTT,CSVSETGALNTEAFF
TRBV6-6,TRBJ2-7,few,NA,TGTGCCAGCAGCAGGGGCTCCTACGAGCAGTACTTC,CASSRGSYEQYF
TRBV10-3,TRBJ2-2,many,NA,TGTGCCATCAGTCCGAGAGAAACCGGGGAGCTGTTTTTT,CAISPRETGELFF
TRBV7-8,TRBJ2-2,many,NA,TGTGCCAGCAGCTTATGGAGAACCGGGGAGCTGTTTTTT,CASSLWRTGELFF
TRBV2,TRBJ1-1,many,NA,TGTGCCAGCAGTGAGATGGGATTACTGAACACTGAAGCTTTCTTT,CASSEMGLLNTEAFF
TRBV20-1,TRBJ1-2,many,NA,TGCAGTGCTCGAGGAGCCTATGGCTACACCTTC,CSARGAYGYTF
TRBV20-1,TRBJ2-5,many,TRBD2,TGCAGTGCTATACCGTATCGGGGGGAGGCGGGGACCCAGTACTTC,CSAIPYRGEAGTQYF
TRBV20-1,TRBJ1-1,NA,TRBD1,TGCAGTGTGGGACAGGGGAGCACTGAAGCTTTCTTT,CSVGQGSTEAFF
TRBV7-2,TRBJ2-5,few,TRBD1,TGTGCCAGCAGCAAATGGACAGGGGAAGAGACCCAGTACTTC,CASSKWTGEETQYF
TRBV7-9,TRBJ2-1,few,NA,TGTGCCAGCAGCGCCCCGACAGCGAGCTCCTACAATGAGCAGTTCTTC,CASSAPTASSYNEQFF
TRBV7-2,TRBJ2-1,many,TRBD2,TGTGCCAGCAGCTTAAGCGGGAGGGCCGAGAATGAGCAGTTCTTC,CASSLSGRAENEQFF
TRBV5-1,TRBJ2-7,many,TRBD1,TGCGCCAGCAGCCCGGAAGTCCGGACAGGGGGCTACCACGAGCAGTACTTC,CASSPEVRTGGYHEQYF
TRBV7-2,TRBJ2-5,many,TRBD1,TGTGCCAGCAGCTTAGCCGGGACAGGGACGGAGACCCAGTACTTC,CASSLAGTGTETQYF
TRBV29-1,TRBJ2-7,many,TRBD2,TGCAGCGCATCACTAGCGGGAGTGGGTGAGCAGTACTTC,CSASLAGVGEQYF
TRBV5-1,TRBJ1-5,many,NA,TGCGCCAGCAGCTTAACAGGGAATCAGCCCCAGAATTTT,CASSLTGNQPQNF
TRBV5-1,TRBJ2-3,NA,NA,TGCGCCAGCAGCTTTGTGGGTAGCTTCACAGATACGCAGTATTTT,CASSFVGSFTDTQYF
TRBV5-1,TRBJ2-2,many,NA,TGCGCCAGCAGCCCGGCCGTGGGGGCAGTCACCGGGGAGCTGTTTTTT,CASSPAVGAVTGELFF
TRBV10-3,TRBJ1-5,many,TRBD1,TGTGCCATCAGCCGGGACAGCAAAAATCAGCCCCAGAATTTT,CAISRDSKNQPQNF
TRBV20-1,TRBJ1-5,many,NA,TGCAGTGCGGGAAGTAATCAGCCCCAGCATTTT,CSAGSNQPQHF
TRBV27,TRBJ2-3,many,NA,TGTGCCAGCACTCGGACTCCTGAAACAGATACGCAGTATTTT,CASTRTPETDTQYF
TRBV18,TRBJ2-2,NA,NA,TGTGCCAGCTCACCCGCCAGGGGCGCCGGGGAGCTGTTTTTT,CASSPARGAGELFF
TRBV20-1,TRBJ2-3,many,TRBD2,TGCAGTGCTAGCTCCGGGACTAGCCGCACAGATACGCAGTATTTT,CSASSGTSRTDTQYF
TRBV4-3,TRBJ2-3,many,NA,TGCGCCAGCAGCCAAGTCTCAGGGCCAGATACGCAGTATTTT,CASSQVSGPDTQYF
TRBV25-1,TRBJ2-2,many,TRBD2,TGTGCCAGCAGTTCGGGACTAGCGAAGGGAACCGGGGAGCTGTTTTTT,CASSSGLAKGTGELFF
TRBV5-1,TRBJ2-5,many,NA,TGCGCCAGCAGCCTCTTAAGTTCCAGAGGTCAAGAGACCCAGTACTTC,CASSLLSSRGQETQYF
TRBV20-1,TRBJ2-5,NA,NA,TGCAGTGCTGCGGGCCTCTACCAAGAGACCCAGTACTTC,CSAAGLYQETQYF
TRBV6-5,TRBJ1-2,many,TRBD1,TGTGCCAGCAGTGGGGGGGGACAGTCGAACGCTGGCTACACCTTC,CASSGGGQSNAGYTF
TRBV20-1,TRBJ2-7,few,TRBD2,TGCAGTGCCGCGCGGGAGCCATCCTACGAGCAGTACTTC,CSAAREPSYEQYF
TRBV5-1,TRBJ2-3,many,NA,TGCGCCAGCAGCTTGGCCGGGACGGCGGTAGATACGCAGTATTTT,CASSLAGTAVDTQYF
TRBV5-1,TRBJ1-5,few,NA,TGCGCCAGCAGCCTTGAACCCGGGGACCATCAGCCCCAGAATTTT,CASSLEPGDHQPQNF
TRBV4-3,TRBJ2-6,many,TRBD1,TGCGCCAGCGCGGGACAGGTCGCCTCTGGGGCCAACGTCCTGACTTTC,CASAGQVASGANVLTF
TRBV7-2,TRBJ2-5,NA,NA,TGTGCCAGCAGCCCCAAAACTTGGACACAAGAGACCCAGTACTTC,CASSPKTWTQETQYF
TRBV7-2,TRBJ1-1,few,TRBD1,TGTGCCAGCAGCTTAGTTGCAGGGGGCGGCCCTGAAGCTTTCTTT,CASSLVAGGGPEAFF
TRBV11-3,TRBJ1-1,many,NA,TGTGCCAGCAGCTTATCGGACTCTCGGGACACTGAAGCTTTCTTT,CASSLSDSRDTEAFF
TRBV28,TRBJ2-1,NA,NA,TGTGCCAGCAGTTGGCCAGGGAGACAAAATGAGCAGTTCTTC,CASSWPGRQNEQFF
TRBV5-1,TRBJ2-3,many,NA,TGCGCCAGCAGCTTGACCGGCAGGGCAGATACGCAGTATTTT,CASSLTGRADTQYF
TRBV3-1,TRBJ1-2,many,NA,TGTGCCAGCAGCCAAGGGGCCGTGGTTGGCTACACCTTC,CASSQGAVVGYTF
TRBV24-1,TRBJ1-4,many,NA,TGTGCCACCAGTGGGGGACCGCCTAATGAAAAACTGTTTTTT,CATSGGPPNEKLFF
TRBV7-2,TRBJ2-2,NA,TRBD1,TGTGCCAGCAGCTTAGGGACAGGGGGCATCGGGGAGCTGTTTTTT,CASSLGTGGIGELFF
TRBV21-1,TRBJ2-3,many,NA,TGTGCCAGCAGCATAGACTCGCCCACAGATACGCAGTATTTT,CASSIDSPTDTQYF
TRBV6-6,TRBJ2-1,many,NA,NA,CASSYSDSTLGNEQFF
TRBV20-1,TRBJ2-5,many,NA,TGCAGTGCTAGAAGGACGCACCAAGAGACCCAGTACTTC,CSARRTHQETQYF
TRBV9,TRBJ1-1,many,NA,TGTGCCAGCAGCGTAAGGGGGTGGACTGAAGCTTTCTTT,CASSVRGWTEAFF
TRBV5-6,TRBJ2-7,NA,NA,TGTGCCAGCAGCTTGATTGATCCCTACGAGCAGTACTTC,CASSLIDPYEQYF
TRBV7-2,TRBJ2-2,many,NA,TGTGCCAGCAGCTTAGCGCGTAGCACCGGGGAGCTGTTTTTT,CASSLARSTGELFF